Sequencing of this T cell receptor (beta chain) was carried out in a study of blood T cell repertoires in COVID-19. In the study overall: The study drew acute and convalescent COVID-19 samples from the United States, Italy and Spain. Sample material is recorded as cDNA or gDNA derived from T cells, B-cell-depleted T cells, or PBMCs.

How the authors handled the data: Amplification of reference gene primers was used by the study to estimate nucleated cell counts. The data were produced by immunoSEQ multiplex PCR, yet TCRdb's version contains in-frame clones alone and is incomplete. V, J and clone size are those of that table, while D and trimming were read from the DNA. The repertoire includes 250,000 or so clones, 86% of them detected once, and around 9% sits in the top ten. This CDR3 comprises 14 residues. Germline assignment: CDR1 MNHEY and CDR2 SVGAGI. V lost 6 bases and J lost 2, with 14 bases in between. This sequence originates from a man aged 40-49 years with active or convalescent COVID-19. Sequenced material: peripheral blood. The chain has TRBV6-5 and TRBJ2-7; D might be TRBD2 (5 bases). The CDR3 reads CASRARSGTYEQYF. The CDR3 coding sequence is TGTGCCAGCAGGGCCCGAAGCGGAACCTACGAGCAGTACTTC.